These T cell receptor beta chains were read from a single sample in a study of cytomegalovirus exposure and HLA in healthy donors. Only in-frame clones appear in the TCRdb table, and some are missing; sequencing was by immunoSEQ multiplex PCR. Altogether some 180,000 clones are present, roughly 70% being singletons, with the ten largest covering around 5%. Sample: PBMCs. These receptors were taken from a woman between 18 and 29 years old in good health and CMV-seropositive. Each CDR3 is given with its conserved first and last residue. A D gene is named only where the DNA matches it firmly. For some rows the clone size is stated as once, few or many, or as a class when expanded; others skip it.

size	D	length	V	J	CDR3	DNA
few	NA	15	TRBV14	TRBJ1-6	CASSQVARGGSPLHF	TGTGCCAGCAGCCAAGTGGCCAGGGGTGGGTCACCCCTCCACTTT
NA	NA	16	TRBV7-9	TRBJ2-3	CSSSPRVAGSTDTQYF	TGTTCCAGCAGCCCCAGGGTAGCCGGTAGCACAGATACGCAGTATTTT
NA	NA	16	TRBV10-3	TRBJ2-7	CAISEAIAPPSYEQYF	TGTGCCATCAGTGAGGCCATAGCTCCCCCAAGCTACGAGCAGTACTTC
NA	NA	16	TRBV6-1	TRBJ2-5	CASSQARDTLQETQYF	TGTGCCAGCAGTCAAGCTAGAGACACCCTACAAGAGACCCAGTACTTC
few	NA	14	TRBV7-2	TRBJ2-7	CASSLVGGGTEQYF	TGTGCCAGCAGCTTGGTTGGAGGTGGTACCGAGCAGTACTTC
NA	TRBD1	15	TRBV4-1	TRBJ1-1	CASSQDWTGLTEAFF	TGCGCCAGCAGCCAAGATTGGACAGGACTGACTGAAGCTTTCTTT
NA	NA	17	TRBV4-2	TRBJ2-1	CASSQSRVLGSYNEQFF	TGTGCCAGCAGCCAATCCCGGGTTCTGGGCTCCTACAATGAGCAGTTCTTC
NA	TRBD1	13	TRBV7-8	TRBJ2-7	CASSPDRVYEQYF	TGTGCCAGCAGCCCGGACAGGGTCTACGAGCAGTACTTC
NA	TRBD2	16	TRBV4-3	TRBJ2-1	CASSQDFSGPYNEQFF	TGCGCCAGCAGCCAAGATTTTAGCGGGCCCTACAATGAGCAGTTCTTC
once	TRBD1	15	TRBV7-9	TRBJ1-5	CASSFTTGGNQPQHF	TGTGCCAGCAGCTTCACGACAGGGGGCAATCAGCCCCAGCATTTT
once	TRBD1	15	TRBV4-3	TRBJ2-7	CASSQGKTGGYEQYF	TGCGCCAGCAGCCAAGGCAAAACAGGGGGTTACGAGCAGTACTTC
few	NA	12	TRBV7-2	TRBJ1-2	CASSGKGHGYTF	TGTGCCAGCAGCGGGAAGGGGCACGGCTACACCTTC
few	TRBD1	15	TRBV7-2	TRBJ2-7	CASSARTGFSYEQYF	TGTGCCAGCAGCGCGCGGACAGGGTTTTCCTACGAGCAGTACTTC
NA	NA	12	TRBV7-9	TRBJ2-7	CASSSGTLEQYF	TGTGCCAGCAGCTCCGGGACTCTCGAGCAGTACTTC
NA	TRBD1	16	TRBV7-9	TRBJ1-2	CSSSPRDRSTNYGYTF	TGTTCCAGCAGCCCCCGGGACAGGAGTACTAACTATGGCTACACCTTC
NA	TRBD1	15	TRBV28	TRBJ2-1	CASRTGGFSYNEQFF	TGTGCCAGCCGCACAGGGGGCTTCTCCTACAATGAGCAGTTCTTC
NA	NA	14	TRBV29-1	TRBJ1-2	CSVEDLLGIYGYTF	TGCAGCGTTGAAGATCTTCTAGGTATCTATGGCTACACCTTC
few	NA	14	TRBV2	TRBJ2-5	CASGGGQYQETQYF	TGTGCCAGCGGAGGGGGACAGTACCAAGAGACCCAGTACTTC
NA	TRBD1	15	TRBV18	TRBJ1-1	CASSLGQGGNTEAFF	TGTGCCAGCTCACTTGGACAGGGAGGGAACACTGAAGCTTTCTTT
NA	TRBD2	15	TRBV6-6	TRBJ2-5	CASSTLAGGEETQYF	TGTGCCAGCAGTACACTAGCGGGGGGGGAAGAGACCCAGTACTTC
few	NA	13	TRBV9	TRBJ2-7	CASSAGPNYEQYF	TGTGCCAGCAGCGCGGGTCCGAACTACGAGCAGTACTTC
few	NA	16	TRBV4-3	TRBJ2-7	CASSPSLSGTTYEQYF	TGCGCCAGCAGCCCAAGCCTTTCGGGTACAACTTACGAGCAGTACTTC
NA	TRBD1	12	TRBV6-5	TRBJ1-2	CASSDRGYGYTF	TGTGCCAGCAGCGACAGGGGCTATGGCTACACCTTC
few	NA	15	TRBV6-1	TRBJ1-3	CASSEVPGSGNTIYF	TGTGCCAGCAGTGAAGTCCCGGGCTCTGGAAACACCATATATTTT